This T cell receptor (beta chain) was identified during a study of cytomegalovirus exposure and HLA in healthy donors. Worth noting for this clone: The sample holds other DNA sequences that translate to the same CDR3.

The study ran its PCR with 60 Vbeta and 13 Jbeta primers. TCRdb's copy holds only in-frame clones and misses some; the assay was immunoSEQ multiplex PCR. This table holds 140,000 or so clones, 70% to 85% found once. The CDR3 sequence is 13 residues long. V dropped 3 bases and J dropped 4; count of bases not matched to a gene: 1. Looked up from germline, CDR1 is SGHTA and CDR2 is FQGNSA. Sequences were obtained from PBMCs. The TCR comes from a woman in her fifties or sixties in good health and CMV-seropositive. The chain recombines TRBV7-2 with TRBJ2-5, with TRBD2 identical over 8 bases. This CDR3 is CASSLAGGETQYF. CDR3 DNA sequence: TGTGCCAGCAGCTTGGCGGGAGGAGAGACCCAGTACTTC.